The 4 T cell receptor beta chains presented below share a single source sample, sequenced in a study of T cell responses to AZD1222 COVID-19 vaccine. TCRdb's copy holds only in-frame clones and misses some; the assay was immunoSEQ multiplex PCR. The repertoire holds under 150,000 clones, roughly 90% seen once, with approximately 2.8% in the top ten. The sequences come from peripheral blood, collected on day 0 of AZD1222 vaccination. The receptors shown here come from an adult in good health.

Only one count was recorded for this clone. The CDR3, as DNA: TGCGCCAGCAGTGAGTCCCCCCCTCCGGATGAGCAGTTCTTC. Its protein is CASSESPPPDEQFF. The chain employs TRBV10-1 and TRBJ2-1; D ambiguous. The CDR3 is 14 amino acids. V was pared by 0 bases and J by 8 bases, with 11 bases between. CDR1 is WNHNN and CDR2 is SYGVQD in the germline V gene (reference sequence).

The genes are TRBV21-1 and TRBJ1-2. TRBV21-1 is a listed pseudogene. The CDR3 runs 13 residues. The CDR3 protein is CASSKGGRSGYTF. The CDR3, as DNA: TGTGCCAGCAGCAAAGGAGGGAGGTCAGGCTACACCTTC.

The CDR3 loop reads CASSRPGQGYEKLFF. The CDR3 nucleotides read TGTGCCAGTAGCCGGCCGGGACAGGGGTATGAAAAACTGTTTTTT. V gene TRBV19 combines with J gene TRBJ1-4; 10 nucleotides align to TRBD1. Germline values: CDR1 LNHDA, CDR2 SQIVND (reference sequence). The CDR3 is 15 amino acids. V dropped 6 bases and J dropped 6; count of bases not matched to a gene: 7.

The chain combines TRBV29-1 with TRBJ1-1; D call uncertain. The germline V gene has CDR1 SQVTM and CDR2 ANQGSEA. There are 12 residues in the CDR3. The V end was cut by 4 bases, the J end by 1 base, with 7 bases between. CDR3 region: CSVVLWNTEAFF. Written as DNA, the CDR3 is TGCAGCGTTGTCCTGTGGAACACTGAAGCTTTCTTT.